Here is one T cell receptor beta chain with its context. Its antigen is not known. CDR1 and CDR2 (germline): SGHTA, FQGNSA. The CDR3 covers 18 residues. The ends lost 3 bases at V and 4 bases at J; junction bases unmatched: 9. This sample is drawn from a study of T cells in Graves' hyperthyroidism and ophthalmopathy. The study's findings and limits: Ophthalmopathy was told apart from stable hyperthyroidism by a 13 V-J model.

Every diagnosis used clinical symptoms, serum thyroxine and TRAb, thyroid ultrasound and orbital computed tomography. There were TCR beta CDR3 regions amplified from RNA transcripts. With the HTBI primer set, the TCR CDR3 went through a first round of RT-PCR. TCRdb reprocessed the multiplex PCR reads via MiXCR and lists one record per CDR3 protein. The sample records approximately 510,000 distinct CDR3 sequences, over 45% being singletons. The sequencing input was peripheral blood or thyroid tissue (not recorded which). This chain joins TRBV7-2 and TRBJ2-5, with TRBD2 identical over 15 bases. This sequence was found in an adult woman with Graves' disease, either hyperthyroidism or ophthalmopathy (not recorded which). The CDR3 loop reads CASSLPRRTSGRGETQYF. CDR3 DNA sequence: TGTGCCAGCAGCTTGCCCCGGCGGACTAGCGGGAGGGGAGAGACCCAGTACTTC.